In its sample, the clone carrying this T cell receptor (beta chain) was seen a few times. What it binds is not known. This sample also contains other DNA sequences that code for the same CDR3. The ends were cut back, 6 bases at V and 3 bases at J, with 2 bases in the middle. Germline CDR1 reads SGHNT; CDR2 reads YENEEA. The CDR3 is 11 residues long. RNA was isolated and reverse transcribed to cDNA, the sequencing template. TCRdb's copy holds only in-frame clones and misses some; the assay was immunoSEQ multiplex PCR. The sample consists of about 210,000 clones, roughly two fifths of them appearing once. The data were taken from a study of CD8+ T cells in alopecia areata. As for treatment: oral pan-JAK inhibitor, 5-10 mg twice daily. Study-wide findings and caveats: Expanded CD8+ clones among the top 100, and scalp clonality, were significantly decreased by tofacitinib.

Sequencing was performed on CD4+ T cells sorted from blood, taken at approximately week 34, from a patient treated with tofacitinib. The origin of this receptor is a human donor with alopecia areata. V gene TRBV11-3 combines with J gene TRBJ2-2, with unresolved D. The CDR3 DNA sequence: TGTGCCAGCAGGGACACCGGGGAGCTGTTTTTT. Amino acid sequence: CASRDTGELFF.